These T cell receptor beta chains were read from a single sample in a study of control samples from healthy donors and cancer patients. This table comes from immunoSEQ multiplex PCR, and its TCRdb copy is limited to in-frame clones, with some not included. Of roughly 150,000 clones listed, approximately 90% were seen once; the top ten hold approximately 0.7%. Sequences were obtained from blood. These receptors came from a woman aged 25 to 39 in good health. The CDR3 runs from the conserved cysteine through the conserved F or W.

v_call: TRBV2; cdr3_aa: CASRGLAGAYEQFF
v_call: TRBV28; cdr3_aa: CASSFLSGTGELFF
v_call: TRBV18; cdr3_aa: CASSPEQISYNEQFF
v_call: TRBV9; cdr3_aa: CASSVGTGGSYEQYF
v_call: TRBV19; cdr3_aa: CASSITSYATNEQFF
v_call: TRBV18; cdr3_aa: CASSLGVHTGAITDTQYF
v_call: TRBV15; cdr3_aa: CATSRDSDLSRWQFF
v_call: TRBV6-5; cdr3_aa: CASSHQRGNEKLFF
v_call: TRBV27; cdr3_aa: CASRGLAENTGELFF
v_call: TRBV6-5; cdr3_aa: CASSSEGAMNTEAFF
v_call: TRBV11-2; cdr3_aa: CASSPSRDRGFNEQFF
v_call: TRBV11-2; cdr3_aa: CASSSGQPPYEQYF
v_call: TRBV3-1/TRBV3-2; cdr3_aa: CASSQDPAGGGETQYF
v_call: TRBV6-2/TRBV6-3; cdr3_aa: CASSSNRGEQYF
v_call: TRBV3-1/TRBV3-2; cdr3_aa: CASRGLGGTTNREQFF
v_call: TRBV6-5; cdr3_aa: CASTDRVDNEQFF
v_call: TRBV29-1; cdr3_aa: CSAAETHSSGNTIYF
v_call: TRBV28; cdr3_aa: CASSLSPLGEAFF
v_call: TRBV11-2; cdr3_aa: CASSLDLSEETQYF
v_call: TRBV6-6; cdr3_aa: CASSLRGVSSYEQYF
v_call: TRBV2; cdr3_aa: CASSEGEETQYF
v_call: TRBV19; cdr3_aa: CASRGTGANQPQHF
v_call: TRBV7-6; cdr3_aa: CASSSGGHYNEQFF
v_call: TRBV7-9; cdr3_aa: CASSPEGAGLANYGYTF
v_call: TRBV25-1; cdr3_aa: CASSEYWGEQYF
v_call: TRBV12-3/TRBV12-4; cdr3_aa: CASSPILNTEAFF